Given below is one T cell receptor (beta chain) in context. The CDR3 end lies 3 residues beyond the end of the read and is filled in from the germline J gene. Trimming cost V 3 bases and J 5 bases, with 14 bases left between them. The CDR3 sequence is 14 residues long. Germline V gives CDR1 MNHEY, CDR2 SMNVEV (reference sequence). This sample is part of a study of T cells in women clearing cervical HPV infection. Sequenced by immunoSEQ multiplex PCR; TCRdb stores in-frame clones only, minus some. The sample has about 32,000 clones, and its top ten clones hold 6.5% to 9%. Sequencing was carried out using blood buffy coat. The chain couples TRBV27 to TRBJ2-7, with D possibly TRBD2 on 7 matching bases. This TCR derives from a woman between 18 and 75 years old with a cervical HPV16 infection that either progressed to CIN3+ or cleared (not recorded which). The sequenced CDR3 bases are TGTGCCAGCAGTTTGGGTACAGGGAGGGACGAG. It encodes CASSLGTGRDE. In full, the CDR3 reads CASSLGTGRDEQYF.